These 7 T cell receptor beta chains came from one sample sequenced in a study of T cells in Graves' hyperthyroidism and ophthalmopathy. Authors of the study amplified TCR beta CDR3 regions from RNA transcripts. Researchers ran a first-round RT-PCR on the TCR CDR3 using the HTBI primer set. TCRdb reanalysed the multiplex PCR reads using MiXCR and keeps one entry per CDR3 protein. This sample has about 500,000 distinct CDR3 sequences, with about 16% found just once. Sequencing was done on a sample of blood. The receptors derive from a woman aged 25-40 years with Graves' ophthalmopathy.

This clonotype was counted between two and nine times. CDR3 in DNA: TGTGCCAGCAGCTTAGGGCAGGGGGCGTGGGAGACCCAGTACTTC. Its protein is CASSLGQGAWETQYF. V gene TRBV7-3 combines with J gene TRBJ2-5; the match to TRBD1 covers 8 bases. Trimming cost V 2 bases and J 5 bases; bases outside gene matches: 7. Germline lookup yields CDR1 SGHTA and CDR2 FQGTGA. The CDR3 has 15 residues. Supplemented by reference TRBV7-3 and TRBJ2-5, the full variable domain reads GAGVSQTPSNKVTEKGKYVELRCDPISGHTALYWYRQSLGQGPEFLIYFQGTGAADDSGLPNDRFFAVRPEGSVSTLKIQRTERGDSAVYLCASSLGQGAWETQYFGPGTRLLVL.

This clonotype was counted at least ten times. The chain employs TRBV27 and TRBJ1-1; D ambiguous. The CDR3 covers 13 residues. V dropped 1 base and J dropped 4 bases, with 7 bases sitting between them. The V gene's germline CDR1 is MNHEY and CDR2 SMNVEV (reference sequence). The CDR3 region is CASSLLLATEAFF. The CDR3 coding sequence is TGTGCCAGCAGTTTATTGCTGGCCACTGAAGCTTTCTTT.

There are many counts of this clonotype. This chain connects TRBV11-2 to TRBJ2-7, with no clear D. The V end was cut by 1 base, the J end by 1 base, with 8 bases between. CDR1 and CDR2 from the germline V gene are SGHAT and FQNNGV. The CDR3 runs to 14 residues. CDR3 loop: CASSLVRKSYEQYF. The CDR3 DNA reads as TGTGCCAGCAGCTTAGTCAGGAAATCCTACGAGCAGTACTTC.

The chain couples TRBV14 to TRBJ2-7; D uncertain. CDR3 length: 13 residues. The V gene's germline CDR1 is SGHDN and CDR2 FVKESK. Trimming removed 0 bases at V and 7 bases at J, with 10 bases between. CDR3 protein: CASSQDWPREQYF. The CDR3 bases are TGTGCCAGCAGCCAAGACTGGCCGCGAGAGCAGTACTTC.

This clonotype came up a few times. V is TRBV12-3 or TRBV12-4 and J is TRBJ2-1; D is undetermined. V gave up 5 bases and J gave up 8 bases, with 10 bases separating them. The CDR3 is 12 amino acids. The CDR3 DNA is TGTGCCAGCAGTCGATCTTTGGATGAGCAGTTCTTC. Amino acid sequence: CASSRSLDEQFF.

Many counts were recorded for this clonotype. The chain combines TRBV27 with TRBJ2-7; 10 bases agree with TRBD2. The CDR3 runs 15 residues. J was trimmed by 6 bases and V by 2 bases; bases with no gene match: 7. Germline lookup yields CDR1 MNHEY and CDR2 SMNVEV (reference sequence). The CDR3 sequence: CASSLGLAGEFEQYF. In DNA, the CDR3 is TGTGCCAGCAGTTTAGGTCTAGCGGGAGAATTCGAGCAGTACTTC.

This clonotype has only a few counts. A much larger clone lies one base from this, so it may be a read error. The J gene is TRBJ2-1, the V gene TRBV6-2 or TRBV6-3; TRBD2 agrees at 11 bases. The CDR3 runs to 18 residues. Germline CDR1 and CDR2: MNHEY and SVGEGT. CDR3 DNA sequence: TGTGCCGGCAGTTACGCTAGCGGGAGGTCGAGCTCCTACAATGAGCAGTTCTTC. Protein: CAGSYASGRSSSYNEQFF.